The rows below give T cell receptor beta chains drawn from one sample of a study of glioma-infiltrating T cells. MiXCR was run by TCRdb on the multiplex PCR reads, yielding one entry per CDR3 protein. In the table there are under 50,000 distinct CDR3 sequences, around 24% of which are singletons. The sample was glioma tissue, nonneoplastic brain tissue, or PBMCs (not recorded which). These receptors all come from a human donor with low-grade glioma or glioblastoma, undergoing nonglioma brain surgery, or in good health (not recorded which). Each CDR3 is given with its conserved first and last residue. The D gene is left open where the match is weak. Rows give clone size only sometimes, using once, few, many, or a class for an expanded clone.

NA	many	TRBJ1-1	15	TRBV18	TGTGCCAGCTCACGGGACGGAAATAGGGGCTCTGAAGCTTTCTTT	CASSRDGNRGSEAFF
NA	many	TRBJ2-1	14	TRBV7-6	TGTGCCAGCAGCTTTGACAGCTCCTACAATGAGCAGTTCTTC	CASSFDSSYNEQFF
TRBD1	many	TRBJ2-7	15	TRBV6-1	TGTGCCAGCAGTTTGGACAGGGGCTACCCTAACGAGCAGTACTTC	CASSLDRGYPNEQYF
NA	many	TRBJ1-1	16	TRBV28	TGTGCCAGCAGTTTAAATACCTTCAGGGGAATGGTCGAAGCTTTCTTT	CASSLNTFRGMVEAFF
NA	NA	TRBJ2-7	14	TRBV2	TGTGCCAGCACTATAGATCCGTTTACGTACGAGCAGTACTTC	CASTIDPFTYEQYF
NA	few	TRBJ2-1	15	TRBV11-3	TGTGCCAGCAGCTTAGAGGGGGAAGTTATTAATGAGCAGTTCTTC	CASSLEGEVINEQFF
TRBD1	NA	TRBJ1-2	13	TRBV20-1	TGCAGTGCTATGGGACAGGGCTCATATGGCTACACATTC	CSAMGQGSYGYTF
NA	NA	TRBJ2-7	14	TRBV29-1	TGCAGCGTGACCCGGGGCAGGGCGCCCTACGAGCAGTACTTC	CSVTRGRAPYEQYF
NA	NA	TRBJ2-1	16	TRBV14	TGTGCCAGCAGCCAAGAATTCAGGGCCGGGGGCAATGAGCAGTTCTTC	CASSQEFRAGGNEQFF
TRBD2	NA	TRBJ2-1	17	TRBV4-2	TGTGCCAGCAGCCAAGATTGGCTAGCGGGGGGCCGCAATGAGCAGTTCTTC	CASSQDWLAGGRNEQFF
NA	many	TRBJ2-2	12	TRBV7-8	TGTGCCAGCAGCTTAGGGCCCGGGGAGCTGTTTTTT	CASSLGPGELFF
TRBD1	NA	TRBJ2-3	16	TRBV5-1	TGCGCCAGCAGATACCGGGACAGGGGCTTCACAGATACGCAGTATTTT	CASRYRDRGFTDTQYF
NA	many	TRBJ2-1	16	TRBV4-2	TGTGCCAGCAGCCAAGATTGGGGGGACTCCTACAATGAGCAGTTCTTC	CASSQDWGDSYNEQFF
TRBD1	NA	TRBJ2-2	15	TRBV27	TGTGCCAGCAGTCTTCCAGGGGGCGACACCGGGGAGCTGTTTTTT	CASSLPGGDTGELFF
NA	many	TRBJ2-5	11	TRBV29-1	TGCAGCGTTCGGGACCAAGAGACCCAGTACTTC	CSVRDQETQYF
NA	many	TRBJ1-1	14	TRBV4-1	TGCGCCAGCAGCCAAGATCCGGCCAACACTGAAGCTTTCTTT	CASSQDPANTEAFF
TRBD1	few	TRBJ2-1	13	TRBV30	TGTGCCTGGGACAGGGGGGTTAGCGATGAGCAGTTCTTC	CAWDRGVSDEQFF
NA	many	TRBJ2-1	13	TRBV2	TGTGCCAGCCGGGTCCTTGCCCACAATGAGCAGTTCTTC	CASRVLAHNEQFF
TRBD1	medium-sized	TRBJ1-1	14	TRBV14	TGTGCCAGCAGCGCCCGACAGGGACACACTGAAGCTTTCTTT	CASSARQGHTEAFF
NA	medium-sized	TRBJ1-1	13	TRBV28	TGTGCCAGCAGTTTGAGAGGGAACACTGAAGCTTTCTTT	CASSLRGNTEAFF
NA	once	TRBJ1-1	12	TRBV6-2/TRBV6-3	TGTGCCAGCAGAAAGGGACACAGTGAAGCTTTCTTT	CASRKGHSEAFF
NA	many	TRBJ1-1	12	TRBV6-1	TGTGCCAGCAGTCCCTTTACCACTGAAGCTTTCTTT	CASSPFTTEAFF
TRBD2	many	TRBJ2-3	15	TRBV14	TGTGCCAGCAGCCCTCGCCAGCGGGAGACAGATACGCAGTATTTT	CASSPRQRETDTQYF
TRBD1	NA	TRBJ2-1	14	TRBV6-4	TGTGCCAGCAGTGACTCGACAGGGGGCAATGAGCAGTTCTTC	CASSDSTGGNEQFF
TRBD2	many	TRBJ2-3	17	TRBV7-8	TGTGCCAGCAGCTCAATTGGGACTAGCGAAGAGAAAGATACGCAGTATTTT	CASSSIGTSEEKDTQYF
NA	NA	TRBJ2-7	12	TRBV11-3	TGTGCCAGCAGCTTAGCAGGGAACGAGCAGTACTTC	CASSLAGNEQYF
TRBD1	many	TRBJ1-2	16	TRBV2	TGTGCCAGCAGTGAAGCTCTCCGGGACAGGGGTGGTGGCTACACCTTC	CASSEALRDRGGGYTF
NA	NA	TRBJ1-5	14	TRBV5-1	TGCGCCAGCAGCTTGGATCCCAACAATCAGCCCCAGCATTTT	CASSLDPNNQPQHF
NA	NA	TRBJ1-1	16	TRBV4-1	TGCGCCAGCAGCCAAGGGAGCGGAGTCATGAACACTGAAGCTTTCTTT	CASSQGSGVMNTEAFF
TRBD2	many	TRBJ2-3	15	TRBV20-1	TGCAGTGCTGCACATAGCGGGGCTAGCACAGATACGCAGTATTTT	CSAAHSGASTDTQYF
NA	many	TRBJ1-2	12	TRBV6-1	TGTGCCAGCAGTGAATGGGCGGGAGGCTACACCTTC	CASSEWAGGYTF
NA	many	TRBJ2-5	14	TRBV18	TGTGCCAGCTCACCACGGGGGACTCCCGAGACCCAGTACTTC	CASSPRGTPETQYF
NA	few	TRBJ1-2	11	TRBV29-1	TGCAGCGTTGAGCCAGGTCTTGGCTACACCTTC	CSVEPGLGYTF
NA	many	TRBJ2-1	15	TRBV20-1	TGCAGTGCTAGGAGACTGGAGAGCTCCTACAATGAGCAGTTCTTC	CSARRLESSYNEQFF
NA	many	TRBJ1-1	13	TRBV7-3	TGTGCCAGCAGCTTACAGGAGAACACTGAAGCTTTCTTT	CASSLQENTEAFF
NA	many	TRBJ1-5	12	TRBV19	TGTGCCAGTAGTATGGTCTTCCAGCCCCAGCATTTT	CASSMVFQPQHF
TRBD1	NA	TRBJ2-7	14	TRBV19	TGTGCCAGTAGTATGCAGGGACAGGGCGACGAGCAGTACTTC	CASSMQGQGDEQYF
NA	many	TRBJ2-1	16	TRBV7-2	TGTGCCAGCAGCTTAGGCGGCAGACCCTCCTACAATGAGCAGTTCTTC	CASSLGGRPSYNEQFF
NA	once	TRBJ2-5	13	TRBV25-1	TGTGTTAGCAGTCAGTGGGGTGGAGAGACCCAGTACTTC	CVSSQWGGETQYF
NA	many	TRBJ2-1	16	TRBV7-2	TGTGCCAGCAGCCCCCTCAGGGTGGACTTGTACAATGAGCAGTTCTTC	CASSPLRVDLYNEQFF
NA	many	TRBJ1-1	13	TRBV7-9	TGTGCCAGCAGCTTATTTGCGGGCACTGAAGCTTTCTTT	CASSLFAGTEAFF
NA	many	TRBJ2-1	15	TRBV18	TGTGCCAGCTCACCCTCGGGACCTACTAACAATGAGCAGTTCTTC	CASSPSGPTNNEQFF
NA	many	TRBJ2-7	10	TRBV2	TGTGCCAGCAGTGACAACGAGCAGTACTTC	CASSDNEQYF